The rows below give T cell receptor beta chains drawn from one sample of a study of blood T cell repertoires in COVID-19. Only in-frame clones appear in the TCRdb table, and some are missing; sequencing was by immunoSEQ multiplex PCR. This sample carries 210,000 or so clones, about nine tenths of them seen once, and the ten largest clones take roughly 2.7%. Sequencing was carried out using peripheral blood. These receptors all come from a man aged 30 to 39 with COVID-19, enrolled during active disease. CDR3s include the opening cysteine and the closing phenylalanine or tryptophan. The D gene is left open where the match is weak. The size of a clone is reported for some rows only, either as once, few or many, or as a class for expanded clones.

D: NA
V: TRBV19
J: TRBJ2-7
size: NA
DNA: TGTGCCACTCCTCAGGGGGGATGGGAGCAGTACTTC
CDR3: CATPQGGWEQYF

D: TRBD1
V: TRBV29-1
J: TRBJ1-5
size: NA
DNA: TGCAGCGTTGATACAGGGGGCTACGGTCAGCCCCAGCATTTT
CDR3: CSVDTGGYGQPQHF

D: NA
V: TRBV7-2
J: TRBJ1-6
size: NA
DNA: TGTGCCAGCAGCTTAAGGTTACACAGCTCCTATAATTCACCCCTCCACTTT
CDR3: CASSLRLHSSYNSPLHF

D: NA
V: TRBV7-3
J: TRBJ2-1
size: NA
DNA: TGTGCCAGCAGCTTAACCCGGGACTCCTACAATGAGCAGTTCTTC
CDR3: CASSLTRDSYNEQFF

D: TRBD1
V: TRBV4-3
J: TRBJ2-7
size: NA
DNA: TGCGCCAGCAGCCTAAATCAGGGGGAGATTTACGAGCAGTACTTC
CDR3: CASSLNQGEIYEQYF

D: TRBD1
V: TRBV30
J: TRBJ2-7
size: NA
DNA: TGTGCCTGGAACGGACAGGGCGACTCCTACGAGCAGTACTTC
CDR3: CAWNGQGDSYEQYF

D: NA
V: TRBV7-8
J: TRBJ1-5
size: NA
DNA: TGTGCCAGCAGCTCCAGGGCCAGTGGAAATCAGCCCCAGCATTTT
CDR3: CASSSRASGNQPQHF

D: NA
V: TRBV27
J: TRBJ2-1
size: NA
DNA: TGTGCCAGCAGTTTATCAGAGCAGGCCGATGAGCAGTTCTTC
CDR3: CASSLSEQADEQFF

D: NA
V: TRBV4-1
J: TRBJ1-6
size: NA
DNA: TGCGCCAGCAGCCAAGTCGTGACAGTAAATTCACCCCTCCACTTT
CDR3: CASSQVVTVNSPLHF

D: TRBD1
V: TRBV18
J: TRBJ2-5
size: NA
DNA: TGTGCCAGCTCCAATAGACAGGGCCGAGGGCAAGAGACCCAGTACTTC
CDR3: CASSNRQGRGQETQYF

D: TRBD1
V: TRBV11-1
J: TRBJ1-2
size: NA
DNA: TGTGCCAGCAGCTTAAGGGACAGGCGCTATGGCTACACCTTC
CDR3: CASSLRDRRYGYTF

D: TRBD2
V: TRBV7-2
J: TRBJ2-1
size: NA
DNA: TGTGCCAGCAGCCTCGGGACTAGCGGTAATGAGCAGTTCTTC
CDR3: CASSLGTSGNEQFF

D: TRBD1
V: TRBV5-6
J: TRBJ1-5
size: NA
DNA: TGTGCCAGCAGCTATACACAGGGGGCGAGGGGTCAGCCCCAGCATTTT
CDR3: CASSYTQGARGQPQHF

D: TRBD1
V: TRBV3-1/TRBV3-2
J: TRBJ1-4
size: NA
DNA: TGTGCCAGCAGCCAACCCCCATTAGGGGGCGATGAAAAACTGTTTTTT
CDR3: CASSQPPLGGDEKLFF

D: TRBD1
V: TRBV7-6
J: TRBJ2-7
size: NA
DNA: TGTGCCAGCAGCTTAGAGGACAGGTGGACCTACGAGCAGTACTTC
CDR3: CASSLEDRWTYEQYF

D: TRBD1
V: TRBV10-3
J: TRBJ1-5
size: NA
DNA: TGTGCCATCAGTGGCGGGACAGGGGAGGGGCCCCAGCATTTT
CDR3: CAISGGTGEGPQHF

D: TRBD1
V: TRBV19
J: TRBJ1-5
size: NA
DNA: TGTGCCAGTAGTGTCGGGACAGCCAAAAATCAGCCCCAGCATTTT
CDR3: CASSVGTAKNQPQHF

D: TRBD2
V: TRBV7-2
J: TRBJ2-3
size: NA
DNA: TGTGCCAGCAGCCTGGGACTACTCACAGATACGCAGTATTTT
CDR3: CASSLGLLTDTQYF

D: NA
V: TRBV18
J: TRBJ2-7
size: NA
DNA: TGTGCCAGCTCAGCGGGGGCCGACATATCGTACGAGCAGTACTTC
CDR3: CASSAGADISYEQYF

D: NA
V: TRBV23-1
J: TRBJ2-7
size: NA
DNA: TGCGCCAGCACCCCCCCCGGGGTCGACGAGCAGTACTTC
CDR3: CASTPPGVDEQYF

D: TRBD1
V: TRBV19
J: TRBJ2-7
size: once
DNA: TGTGCCAGTAGTACACCCACGGGACAGGTGACCTACGAGCAGTACTTC
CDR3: CASSTPTGQVTYEQYF

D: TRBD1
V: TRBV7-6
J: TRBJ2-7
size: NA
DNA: TGTGCCAGCAGCCCGTCCGCCCGGGGACAGGGGGGCTCCTACGAGCAGTACTTC
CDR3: CASSPSARGQGGSYEQYF

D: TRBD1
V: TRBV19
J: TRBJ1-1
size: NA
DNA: TGTGCCAGTTTACAGGGGGTGGGGAACACTGAAGCTTTCTTT
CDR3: CASLQGVGNTEAFF

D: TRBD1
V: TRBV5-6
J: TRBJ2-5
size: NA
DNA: TGTGCCAGCAGCTTGGGGTCAGGGGGCTGGGAGACCCAGTACTTC
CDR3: CASSLGSGGWETQYF

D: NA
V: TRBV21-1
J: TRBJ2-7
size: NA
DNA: TGTGCCAGCAGCAAAAGTGGCCCATGTATGGAGGACCGATGCTACGAGCAGTACTTC
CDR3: CASSKSGPCMEDRCYEQYF

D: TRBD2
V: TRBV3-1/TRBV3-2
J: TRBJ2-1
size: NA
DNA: TGTGCCAGCAGCCAAGGTACGGGACTAGCGGGAGGTGAGCAGTTCTTC
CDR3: CASSQGTGLAGGEQFF

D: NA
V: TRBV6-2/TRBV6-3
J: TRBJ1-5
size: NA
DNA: TGTGCCAGCAGTTATGGGGCAGCCAGCAATCAGCCCCAGCATTTT
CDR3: CASSYGAASNQPQHF

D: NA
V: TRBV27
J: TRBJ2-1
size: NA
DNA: TGTGCCAGCAGTTTATCAGCCAATGAGCAGTTCTTC
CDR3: CASSLSANEQFF

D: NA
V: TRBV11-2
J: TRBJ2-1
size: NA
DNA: TGTGCCAGCAGTCCAATTGGACAAAACAATGAGCAGTTCTTC
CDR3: CASSPIGQNNEQFF

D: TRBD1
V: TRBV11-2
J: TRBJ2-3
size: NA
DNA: TGTGCCAGCAGCTTGGACAGGGACTCCACAGATACGCAGTATTTT
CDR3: CASSLDRDSTDTQYF

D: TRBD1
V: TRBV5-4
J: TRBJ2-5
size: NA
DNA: TGTGCCAGCAGGTTATTCGGACAGGGACGCGAGACCCAGTACTTC
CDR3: CASRLFGQGRETQYF

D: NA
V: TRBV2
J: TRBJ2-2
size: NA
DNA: TGTGCCAGCATCCGAAACTCCCCGCGGACCGGGGAGCTGTTTTTT
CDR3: CASIRNSPRTGELFF

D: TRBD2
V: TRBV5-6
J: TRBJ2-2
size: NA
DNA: TGTGCCAGCAGCTTTACGGGGAGGGCGAACACCGGGGAGCTGTTTTTT
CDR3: CASSFTGRANTGELFF

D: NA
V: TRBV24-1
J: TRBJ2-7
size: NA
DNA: TGTGCCACCAGACAGGGTATCGCCTACGAGCAGTACTTC
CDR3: CATRQGIAYEQYF

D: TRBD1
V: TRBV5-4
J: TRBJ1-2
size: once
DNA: TGTGCCAGCAGGGGCGCCGGGACAGACGGTTTCAACACCTTC
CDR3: CASRGAGTDGFNTF

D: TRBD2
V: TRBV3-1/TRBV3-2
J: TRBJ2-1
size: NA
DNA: TGTGCCAGCAGTCCTCGAGTAGCGGGGGGGTTCAATGAGCAGTTCTTC
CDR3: CASSPRVAGGFNEQFF

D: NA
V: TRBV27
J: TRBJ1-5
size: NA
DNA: TGTGCCAGCAGTTCAACAGGTTCTCGGCAGCCCCAGCATTTT
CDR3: CASSSTGSRQPQHF

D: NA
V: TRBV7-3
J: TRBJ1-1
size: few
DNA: TGTGCCAGCAGCTTATTACAGGGAACTGAAGCTTTCTTT
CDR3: CASSLLQGTEAFF

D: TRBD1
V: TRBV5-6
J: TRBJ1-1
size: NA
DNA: TGTGCCAGCAGCTTGGACAGGGGGACTGAAGCTTTCTTT
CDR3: CASSLDRGTEAFF

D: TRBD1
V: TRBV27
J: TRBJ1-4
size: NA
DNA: TGTGCCAGCAGTTTACTGGGGACAGCAACTAATGAAAAACTGTTTTTT
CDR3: CASSLLGTATNEKLFF

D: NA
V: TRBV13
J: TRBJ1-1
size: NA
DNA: TGTGCCAGCAGCTCTCCTAACACTGAAGCTTTCTTT
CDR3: CASSSPNTEAFF

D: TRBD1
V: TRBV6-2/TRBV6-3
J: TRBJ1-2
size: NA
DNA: TGTGCCAGCAGTTTACCGGGACAGGGGGCCCCCACCTTC
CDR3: CASSLPGQGAPTF

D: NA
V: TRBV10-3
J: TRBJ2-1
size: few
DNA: TGTGCCATCAGTGAGTCGTCCGGCGGGATCGGACCCTACAATGAGCAGTTCTTC
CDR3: CAISESSGGIGPYNEQFF

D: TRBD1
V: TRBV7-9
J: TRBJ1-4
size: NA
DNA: TGTGCCAGCAGCTTAAGGGGCGGGACAGGGAATGAAAAACTGTTTTTT
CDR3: CASSLRGGTGNEKLFF

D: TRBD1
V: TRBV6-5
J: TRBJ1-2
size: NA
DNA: TGTGCCACGGGGGACAGGGAGAACTATGGCTACACCTTC
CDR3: CATGDRENYGYTF

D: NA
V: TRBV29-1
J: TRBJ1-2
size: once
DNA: TGCAGCGTTGAGTTTTCAGGGGAGAGTGGCTATGGCTACACCTTC
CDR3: CSVEFSGESGYGYTF

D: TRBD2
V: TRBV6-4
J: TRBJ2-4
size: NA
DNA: TGTGCCAGCAGTGACTCGGCAGCCGCGGGGGTGAACATTCAGTACTTC
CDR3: CASSDSAAAGVNIQYF

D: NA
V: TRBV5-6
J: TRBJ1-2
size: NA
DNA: TGTGCCAGCAGCTTAAAGACAGACTGGATAGGGGGCTACACCTTC
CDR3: CASSLKTDWIGGYTF

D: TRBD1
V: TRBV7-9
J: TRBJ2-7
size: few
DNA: TGTGCCAGCAGCTACCCCGGGACAGCCTACGAGCAGTACTTC
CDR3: CASSYPGTAYEQYF

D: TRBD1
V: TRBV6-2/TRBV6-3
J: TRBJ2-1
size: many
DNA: TGTGCCAGCAGTTACGCCGCGACAGGGGGCTGGAATGAGCAGTTCTTC
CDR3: CASSYAATGGWNEQFF

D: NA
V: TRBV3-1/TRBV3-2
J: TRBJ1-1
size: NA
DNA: TGTGCCAGCACCAGTACCATGAACACTGAAGCTTTCTTT
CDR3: CASTSTMNTEAFF

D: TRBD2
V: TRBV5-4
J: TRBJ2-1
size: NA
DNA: TGTGCCAGCAGCCGGACTAGCGGGGGGGGCTACAATGAGCAGTTCTTC
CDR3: CASSRTSGGGYNEQFF

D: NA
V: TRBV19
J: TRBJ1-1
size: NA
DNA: TGTGCCAGTGCCCGCCAGGTATCCACTGAAGCTTTCTTT
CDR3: CASARQVSTEAFF

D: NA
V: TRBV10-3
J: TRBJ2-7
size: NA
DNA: TGTGCCATCAGTGACTCTAGCTCCTACGAGCAGTACTTC
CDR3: CAISDSSSYEQYF

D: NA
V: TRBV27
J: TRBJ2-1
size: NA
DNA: TGTGCCAGCAGTCCTGCTATGAATGAGCAGTTCTTC
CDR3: CASSPAMNEQFF

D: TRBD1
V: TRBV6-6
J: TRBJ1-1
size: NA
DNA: TGTGCCAGCACCTCGGACAGGCGCACTGAAGCTTTCTTT
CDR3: CASTSDRRTEAFF

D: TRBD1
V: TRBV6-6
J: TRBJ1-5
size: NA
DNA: TGTGCCAGCAGTCCATACAGGGGGCTCTATAGCAATCAGCCCCAGCATTTT
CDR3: CASSPYRGLYSNQPQHF

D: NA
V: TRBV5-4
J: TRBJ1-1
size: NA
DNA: TGTGCCAGCAGCTTGGACAGGTACACTGAAGCTTTCTTT
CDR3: CASSLDRYTEAFF

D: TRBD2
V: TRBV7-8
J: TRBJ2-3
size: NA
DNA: TGTGCCAGCAGCTTAGGTCGGGGGGGCCAGGCAGATACGCAGTATTTT
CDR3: CASSLGRGGQADTQYF

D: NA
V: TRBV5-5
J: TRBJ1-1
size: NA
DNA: TGTGCCAGCAGCGTCAGGGTCGGATACACTGAAGCTTTCTTT
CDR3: CASSVRVGYTEAFF